This T cell receptor (beta chain) was captured by sequencing in a study of human versus mouse CDR3 diversity and MHC coevolution. About the study: Reported immunoSEQ sensitivity was one in 200,000 T cells, with reduced amplification bias.

Using immunoSEQ multiplex PCR, the repertoire was profiled, and TCRdb retains in-frame clones only, with some absent. The profile shows fewer than 100,000 clones, around 95% of them singletons. Cells were CD45RO-negative CD62L-positive naive CD4 T cells sorted from PBMCs. With V trimmed by 5 bases and J by 7 bases, 14 bases remained unmatched. This CDR3 is 16 amino acids long. CDR1 and CDR2 (germline): SGHNT, YENEEA. Whole-study results and caveats: On average, humans showed more CDR3 deletions and insertions than mice. Among all groups, most of the three human donors showed least clonal inequality.

Turning to this clone: Its target is unknown.

The genes are TRBV11-3 and TRBJ2-1, with 7 nucleotides matching TRBD2. The receptor was derived from a person aged 30 to 69 in good health. Sequencing was carried out using naive CD4+ T cells from blood. The subset here: CD45RO-negative CD62L-positive naive CD4 T cells. The chain's CDR3 is CASSPGTAGPRNEQFF. As DNA, the CDR3 is TGTGCCAGCAGCCCCGGCACAGCGGGACCACGGAATGAGCAGTTCTTC. The whole variable domain, remainder taken from reference TRBV11-3 and TRBJ2-1, is EAGVVQSPRYKIIEKKQPVAFWCNPISGHNTLYWYLQNLGQGPELLIRYENEEAVDDSQLPKDRFSAERLKGVDSTLKIQPAELGDSAVYLCASSPGTAGPRNEQFFGPGTRLTVL.